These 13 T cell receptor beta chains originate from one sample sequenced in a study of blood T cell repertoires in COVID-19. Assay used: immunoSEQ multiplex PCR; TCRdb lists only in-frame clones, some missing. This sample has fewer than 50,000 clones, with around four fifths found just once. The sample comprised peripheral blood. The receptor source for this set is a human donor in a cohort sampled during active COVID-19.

CDR3: CATSDVTTVKLFF. CDR3 nucleotides: TGTGCCACCAGTGATGTGACTACAGTAAAACTGTTTTTT. The rearrangement joins TRBV24-1 to TRBJ1-4, with D unclear. Per the germline V gene, CDR1 is KGHDR and CDR2 is SFDVKD. The CDR3 runs to 13 residues. Trimming left V 3 bases short and J 10 bases short, with 11 bases between.

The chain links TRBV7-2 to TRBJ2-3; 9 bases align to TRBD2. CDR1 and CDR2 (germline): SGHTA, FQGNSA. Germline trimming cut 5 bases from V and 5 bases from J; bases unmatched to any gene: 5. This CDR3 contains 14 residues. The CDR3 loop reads CASSISGGQDTQYF. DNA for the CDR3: TGTGCCAGCAGCATAAGCGGGGGGCAAGATACGCAGTATTTT. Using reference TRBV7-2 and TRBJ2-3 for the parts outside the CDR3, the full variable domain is GAGVSQSPSNKVTEKGKDVELRCDPISGHTALYWYRQSLGQGLEFLIYFQGNSAPDKSGLPSDRFSAERTGGSVSTLTIQRTQQEDSAVYLCASSISGGQDTQYFGPGTRLTVL.

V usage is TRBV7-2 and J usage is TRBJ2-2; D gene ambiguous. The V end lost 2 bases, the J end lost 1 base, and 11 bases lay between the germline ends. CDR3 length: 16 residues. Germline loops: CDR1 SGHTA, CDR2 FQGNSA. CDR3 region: CASSLRQPQNTGELFF. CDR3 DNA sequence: TGTGCCAGCAGCTTACGACAACCGCAGAACACCGGGGAGCTGTTTTTT.

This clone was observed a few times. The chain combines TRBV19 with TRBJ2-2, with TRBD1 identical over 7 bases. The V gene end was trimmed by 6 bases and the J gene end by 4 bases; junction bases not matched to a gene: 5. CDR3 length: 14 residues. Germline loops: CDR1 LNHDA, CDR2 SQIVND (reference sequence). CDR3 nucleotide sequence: TGTGCCAGTAGGTCAGGGACAGCCACCGGGGAGCTGTTTTTT. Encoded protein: CASRSGTATGELFF. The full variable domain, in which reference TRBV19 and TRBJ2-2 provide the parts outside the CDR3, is DGGITQSPKYLFRKEGQNVTLSCEQNLNHDAMYWYRQDPGQGLRLIYYSQIVNDFQKGDIAEGYSVSREKKESFPLTVTSAQKNPTAFYLCASRSGTATGELFFGEGSRLTVL.

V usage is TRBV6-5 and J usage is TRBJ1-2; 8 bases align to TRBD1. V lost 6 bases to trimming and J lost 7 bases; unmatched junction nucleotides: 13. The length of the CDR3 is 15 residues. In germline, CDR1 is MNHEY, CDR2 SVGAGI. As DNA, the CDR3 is TGTGCCAGCAGCGCCCGGCAGGGGGCGTTAAGTGGCTACACCTTC. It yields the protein CASSARQGALSGYTF.

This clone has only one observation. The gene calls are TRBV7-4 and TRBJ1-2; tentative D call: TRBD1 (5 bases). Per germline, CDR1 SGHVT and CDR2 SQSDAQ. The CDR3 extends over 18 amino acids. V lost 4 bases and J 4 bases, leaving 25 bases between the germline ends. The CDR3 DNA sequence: TGTGCCAGCAGCTCCAGTCGAGACTGCTTATGGGGGGGCTATGGCTACACCTTC. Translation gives CASSSSRDCLWGGYGYTF. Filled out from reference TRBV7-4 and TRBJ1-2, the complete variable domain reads GAGVSQSPRYKVAKRGRDVALRCDSISGHVTLYWYRQTLGQGSEVLTYSQSDAQRDKSGRPSGRFSAERPERSVSTLKIQRTEQGDSAVYLCASSSSRDCLWGGYGYTFGSGTRLTVV.

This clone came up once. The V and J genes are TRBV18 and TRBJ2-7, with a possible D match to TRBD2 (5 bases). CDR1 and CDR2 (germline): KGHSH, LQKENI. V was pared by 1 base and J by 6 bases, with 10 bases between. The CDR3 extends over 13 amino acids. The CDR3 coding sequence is TGTGCCAGCTCACCACAACGCGGGCTCGAGCAGTACTTC. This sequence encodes CASSPQRGLEQYF.

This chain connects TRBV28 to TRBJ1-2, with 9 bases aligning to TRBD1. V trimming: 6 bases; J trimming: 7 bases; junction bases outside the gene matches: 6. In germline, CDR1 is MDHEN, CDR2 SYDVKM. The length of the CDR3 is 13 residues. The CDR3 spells CASSSPDRGGYTF. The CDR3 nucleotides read TGTGCCAGCAGCTCCCCGGACAGGGGTGGCTACACCTTC.

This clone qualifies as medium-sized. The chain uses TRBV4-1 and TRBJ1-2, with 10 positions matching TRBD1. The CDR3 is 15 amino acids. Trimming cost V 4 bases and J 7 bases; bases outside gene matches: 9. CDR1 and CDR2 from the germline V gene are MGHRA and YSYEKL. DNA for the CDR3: TGCGCCAGCAGCCCTTCCACGACAGGGGGCTTTGGCTACACCTTC. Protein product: CASSPSTTGGFGYTF.

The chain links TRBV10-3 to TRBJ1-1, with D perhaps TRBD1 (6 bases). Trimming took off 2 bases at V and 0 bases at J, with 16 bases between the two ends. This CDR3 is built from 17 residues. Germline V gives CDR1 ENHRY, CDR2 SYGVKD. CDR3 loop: CAISERAGALLNTEAFF. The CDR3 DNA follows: TGTGCCATCAGTGAGCGGGCAGGGGCCCTTCTGAACACTGAAGCTTTCTTT.

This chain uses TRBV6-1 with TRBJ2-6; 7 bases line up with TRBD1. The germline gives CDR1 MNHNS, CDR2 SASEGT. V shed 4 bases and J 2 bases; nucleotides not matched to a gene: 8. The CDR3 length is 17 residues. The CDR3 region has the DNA TGTGCCAGCAGTGCCAGACAGGGATCGGCTGGGGCCAACGTCCTGACTTTC. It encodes CASSARQGSAGANVLTF.

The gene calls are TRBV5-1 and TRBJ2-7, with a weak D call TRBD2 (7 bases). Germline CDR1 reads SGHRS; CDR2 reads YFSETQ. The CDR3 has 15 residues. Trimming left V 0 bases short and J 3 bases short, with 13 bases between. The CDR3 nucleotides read TGCGCCAGCAGCTTGGTGGCAGGGGAGGGCTACGAGCAGTACTTC. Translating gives CASSLVAGEGYEQYF. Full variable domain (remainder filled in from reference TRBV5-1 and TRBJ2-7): KAGVTQTPRYLIKTRGQQVTLSCSPISGHRSVSWYQQTPGQGLQFLFEYFSETQRNKGNFPGRFSGRQFSNSRSEMNVSTLELGDSALYLCASSLVAGEGYEQYFGPGTRLTVT.

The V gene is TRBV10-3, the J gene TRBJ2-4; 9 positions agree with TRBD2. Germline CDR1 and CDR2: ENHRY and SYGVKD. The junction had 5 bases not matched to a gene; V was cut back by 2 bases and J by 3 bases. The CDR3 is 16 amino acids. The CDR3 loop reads CAISEGGGANKNIQYF. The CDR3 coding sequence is TGTGCCATCAGTGAGGGCGGGGGGGCGAACAAAAACATTCAGTACTTC.